This record covers a single T cell receptor beta chain. As yet, its antigen is unknown. The record originates from a study of CD8 T cells in ankylosing spondylitis. Study results and caveats: Matched ankylosing spondylitis synovial fluid reportedly showed significant enrichment of disease-linked clones. Several highly homologous variants formed a TCR beta motif that appeared characteristic of ankylosing spondylitis blood. Earlier work had already found some motif variants in reactive arthritis synovial fluid and blood. Disease-linked clones proved CD8+ and comparatively uncommon in peripheral blood.

A single record per CDR3 protein comes from TCRdb applying MiXCR to the 5' RACE reads. The sample lists approximately 300,000 distinct CDR3 sequences; roughly 8% were seen once. This CDR3 contains 14 residues. The V gene lost 5 bases and the J gene lost 2 bases, with 10 bases spanning the gap. Germline V gene lookup returns CDR1 LNHNV and CDR2 YYDKDF (reference sequence). Specimen: blood, either unsorted or a sorted T cell fraction (not recorded which). The clonotype comes from a male donor with ankylosing spondylitis. V and J are TRBV15 and TRBJ1-5; D is unclear. In DNA, the CDR3 is TGTGCCACCAGCCGTATACCGGGCAATCAGCCCCAGCATTTT. Translation gives CATSRIPGNQPQHF.